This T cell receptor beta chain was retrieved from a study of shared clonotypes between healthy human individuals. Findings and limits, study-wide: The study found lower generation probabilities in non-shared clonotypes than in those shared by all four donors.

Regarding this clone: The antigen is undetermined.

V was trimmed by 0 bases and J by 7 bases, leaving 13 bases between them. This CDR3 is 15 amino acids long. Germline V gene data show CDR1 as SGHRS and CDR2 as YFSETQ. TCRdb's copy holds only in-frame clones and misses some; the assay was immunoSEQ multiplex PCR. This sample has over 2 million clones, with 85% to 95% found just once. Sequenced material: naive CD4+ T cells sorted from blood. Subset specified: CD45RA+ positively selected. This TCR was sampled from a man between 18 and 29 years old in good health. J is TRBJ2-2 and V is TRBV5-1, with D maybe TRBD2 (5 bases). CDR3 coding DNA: TGCGCCAGCAGCTTGGGGCCCACTAGAGGCGGGGAGCTGTTTTTT. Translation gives CASSLGPTRGGELFF.